These 14 T cell receptor beta chains were all obtained from the same sample, sequenced in a study of T cells in Graves' hyperthyroidism and ophthalmopathy. Amplified TCR beta CDR3 regions came from RNA transcripts. With the HTBI primer set, the TCR CDR3 went through a first round of RT-PCR. MiXCR, run by TCRdb on the multiplex PCR reads, gives a single entry per CDR3 protein. The table includes over 300,000 distinct CDR3 sequences, roughly 15% detected once. The sequenced sample consisted of blood. The receptors derive from a woman aged 40 to 55 with Graves' ophthalmopathy.

This chain uses TRBV28 with TRBJ1-2; D is undetermined. This CDR3 spans 15 amino acids. V lost 6 bases and J 3 bases, leaving 17 bases between the germline ends. Germline loops: CDR1 MDHEN, CDR2 SYDVKM. The DNA of the CDR3 is TGTGCCAGCAGCCGCCTCGGGAGTGGCCACTATGGCTACACCTTC. Its translation: CASSRLGSGHYGYTF.

This clonotype was detected many times. This chain links TRBV6-5 with TRBJ2-3; D might be TRBD2 (5 bases). The CDR3 spans 15 residues. Looked up from germline, CDR1 is MNHEY and CDR2 is SVGAGI. V lost 2 bases and J lost 4, with 13 bases in between. The CDR3 is CASSYLPRRADTQYF. CDR3 sequence (DNA): TGTGCCAGCAGTTACCTCCCCCGGCGGGCAGATACGCAGTATTTT.

This clonotype has only a few counts. The chain is built from TRBV10-2 and TRBJ1-1, with 7 bases lining up with TRBD1. The germline gives CDR1 WSHSY, CDR2 SAAADI. V shed 6 bases, J shed 9 bases, and the junction held 7 bases outside the gene matches. This CDR3 is built from 12 residues. This chain's CDR3 is CASSTTQGKAFF. The CDR3 DNA reads as TGCGCCAGCAGCACAACACAGGGGAAAGCTTTCTTT.

The chain has TRBV9 and TRBJ2-5; TRBD2 aligns across 15 bases. The CDR3 is 20 residues long. Per the germline V gene, CDR1 is SGDLS and CDR2 is YYNGEE. V was clipped by 0 bases and J by 3 bases; unmatched bases: 12. The CDR3 DNA is TGTGCCAGCAGCGTAGAATCCCCAGGGACTAGCGGGGGGAACGAAGAGACCCAGTACTTC. Residues: CASSVESPGTSGGNEETQYF.

The rearrangement links TRBV20-1 to TRBJ2-1; 9 bases agree with TRBD2. The CDR3 runs 16 residues. Trimming took 0 bases from V and 3 from J; bases not matched to a gene: 6. Per the germline V gene, CDR1 is DFQATT and CDR2 is SNEGSKA (reference sequence). Here the CDR3 DNA reads TGCAGTGCTAGAGATGCCCTAGCGGGAAACTACAATGAGCAGTTCTTC. Translated, it gives CSARDALAGNYNEQFF.

This clonotype was observed many times. The chain recombines TRBV3-1 with TRBJ1-2, with D tentatively TRBD1 (5 bases). The CDR3 is 12 residues long. V was shortened by 3 bases and J by 4 bases, with 6 bases between the two germline ends. Germline V gene sequence: CDR1 LGHDT, CDR2 YNNKEL (reference sequence). The CDR3 loop is CASSQGLYGYTF. The DNA of the CDR3 is TGTGCCAGCAGCCAGGGACTCTATGGCTACACCTTC.

This clonotype was counted at least ten times. CDR3 sequence reads: CSARGWDPAYEQYF. CDR3 coding DNA: TGCAGTGCTAGAGGCTGGGACCCTGCCTACGAGCAGTACTTC. The chain carries TRBV20-1 and TRBJ2-7; D is possibly TRBD1 or TRBD2 (5 bases each). Trimming removed 1 base at V and 2 bases at J, with 12 bases between. CDR1 and CDR2 (germline): DFQATT, SNEGSKA (reference sequence). The CDR3 spans 14 residues.

This clonotype was counted at least ten times. V gene TRBV12-3 or TRBV12-4 combines with J gene TRBJ1-1; TRBD1 matches at 7 bases. Trimming removed 5 bases from V and 4 bases from J; junction bases left unmatched: 7. The CDR3 spans 14 residues. The CDR3 loop reads CASSREQGSTEAFF. The CDR3 bases are TGTGCCAGCAGTAGAGAACAGGGGAGCACTGAAGCTTTCTTT.

This clonotype showed up just a few times. This chain connects TRBV14 to TRBJ2-1; D perhaps matches TRBD1 (6 bases). Germline CDR1 reads SGHDN; CDR2 reads FVKESK. V was trimmed by 1 base and J by 4 bases, leaving 23 bases between them. The CDR3 is 19 amino acids. CDR3 in amino acids: CASSQGARFVGTWYNEQFF. DNA of the CDR3: TGTGCCAGCAGCCAAGGGGCCCGATTCGTTGGGACATGGTACAATGAGCAGTTCTTC.

This clonotype has at least ten counts. The chain combines TRBV5-1 with TRBJ1-2, with a possible D match to TRBD1 (5 bases). Germline values: CDR1 SGHRS, CDR2 YFSETQ. The V and J ends lost 3 bases and 3 bases respectively, with 9 bases between them. This CDR3 is 13 amino acids long. This CDR3 reads CASSSDRDYGYTF. The CDR3 DNA reads TGCGCCAGCAGCTCCGACAGAGACTATGGCTACACCTTC.

In DNA, the CDR3 is TGTGCCAGCAGCCACTTAACAGGGATGAACCGCTACAATGAGCAGTTCTTC. Translated: CASSHLTGMNRYNEQFF. The chain carries TRBV5-5 and TRBJ2-1; the D gene is possibly TRBD1 (6 bases). V was cut by 4 bases and J by 3 bases, with 20 bases left in between. CDR3 size: 17 residues. Germline assignment: CDR1 SGHKS and CDR2 YYEKEE (reference sequence).

This clonotype has ten or more counts. CDR3: CATSIQMNTEAFF. The CDR3 nucleotides are TGTGCCACCAGCATCCAGATGAACACTGAAGCTTTCTTT. The rearrangement links TRBV15 to TRBJ1-1; D gene uncertain. The CDR3 length is 13 residues. V was shortened by 4 bases and J by 0 bases, with 6 bases between the two germline ends. The germline gives CDR1 LNHNV, CDR2 YYDKDF (reference sequence).

This clonotype was seen repeatedly, ten times or more. V is TRBV7-2 and J is TRBJ2-7, with 8 bases matching TRBD1. V lost 5 bases, J lost 5 bases, and 11 bases stayed unmatched. The CDR3 covers 15 residues. Germline CDR1 is SGHTA and CDR2 is FQGNSA. The CDR3: CASSPDRGLNHEQYF. In DNA form, the CDR3 reads TGTGCCAGCAGCCCCGACAGGGGATTGAACCACGAGCAGTACTTC.

This clonotype was seen many times. The rearrangement uses TRBV19 and TRBJ2-3, with D perhaps TRBD1 (5 bases). CDR1 and CDR2 (germline): LNHDA, SQIVND (reference sequence). There are 14 residues in the CDR3. Trimming stripped 6 bases from V and 1 base from J, with 11 bases between. The CDR3 coding sequence is TGTGCCAGTAGAACAGGAATGGGCACAGATACGCAGTATTTT. It codes for CASRTGMGTDTQYF.